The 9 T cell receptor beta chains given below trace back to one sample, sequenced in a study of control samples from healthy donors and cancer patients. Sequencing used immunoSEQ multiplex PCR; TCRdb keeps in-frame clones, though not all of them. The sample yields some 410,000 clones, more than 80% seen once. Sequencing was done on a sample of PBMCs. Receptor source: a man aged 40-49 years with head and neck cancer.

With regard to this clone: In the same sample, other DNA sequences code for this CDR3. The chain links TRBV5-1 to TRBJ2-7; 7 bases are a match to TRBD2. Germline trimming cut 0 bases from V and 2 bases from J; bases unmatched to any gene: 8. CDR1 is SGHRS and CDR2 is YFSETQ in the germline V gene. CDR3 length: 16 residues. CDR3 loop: CASSLEAGRGTYEQYF. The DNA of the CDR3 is TGCGCCAGCAGCTTGGAGGCGGGGCGGGGGACCTACGAGCAGTACTTC.

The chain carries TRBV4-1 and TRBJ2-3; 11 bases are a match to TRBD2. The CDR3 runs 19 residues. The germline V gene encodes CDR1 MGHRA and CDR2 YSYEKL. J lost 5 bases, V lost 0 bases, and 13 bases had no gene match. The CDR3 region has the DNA TGCGCCAGCAGCCAAGATTCTTCCCTTAGCGGGGGGGAGGGAGATACGCAGTATTTT. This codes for CASSQDSSLSGGEGDTQYF.

CDR3 in amino acids: CASGQLYNSPLHF. The DNA of the CDR3 is TGTGCCAGTGGACAACTCTATAATTCACCCCTCCACTTT. The chain recombines TRBV11-2 with TRBJ1-6; D is perhaps TRBD1 (5 bases). The CDR3 covers 13 residues. CDR1 is SGHAT and CDR2 is FQNNGV in the germline V gene. V shed 9 bases and J shed 3 bases, with 9 bases lying between them.

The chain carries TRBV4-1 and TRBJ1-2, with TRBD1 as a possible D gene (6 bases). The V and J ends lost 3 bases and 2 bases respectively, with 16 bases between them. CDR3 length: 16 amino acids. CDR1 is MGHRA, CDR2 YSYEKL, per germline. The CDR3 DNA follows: TGCGCCAGCAGCCAGGGCTTAAGGGACACCAACTATGGCTACACCTTC. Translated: CASSQGLRDTNYGYTF.

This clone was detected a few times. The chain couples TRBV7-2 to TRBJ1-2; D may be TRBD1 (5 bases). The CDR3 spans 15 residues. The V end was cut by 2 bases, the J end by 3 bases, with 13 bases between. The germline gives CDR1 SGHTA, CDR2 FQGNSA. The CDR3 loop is CASSLSPGTDYGYTF. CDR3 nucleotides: TGTGCCAGCAGCTTATCTCCCGGGACGGACTATGGCTACACCTTC.

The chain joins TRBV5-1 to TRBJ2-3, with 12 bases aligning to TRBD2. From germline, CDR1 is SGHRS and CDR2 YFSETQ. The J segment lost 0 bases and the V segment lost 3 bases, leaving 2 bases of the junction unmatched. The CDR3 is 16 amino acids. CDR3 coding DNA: TGCGCCAGCAGCTCGGGACTAGCGGGCAGCACAGATACGCAGTATTTT. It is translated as CASSSGLAGSTDTQYF. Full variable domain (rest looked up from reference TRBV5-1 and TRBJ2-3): KAGVTQTPRYLIKTRGQQVTLSCSPISGHRSVSWYQQTPGQGLQFLFEYFSETQRNKGNFPGRFSGRQFSNSRSEMNVSTLELGDSALYLCASSSGLAGSTDTQYFGPGTRLTVL.

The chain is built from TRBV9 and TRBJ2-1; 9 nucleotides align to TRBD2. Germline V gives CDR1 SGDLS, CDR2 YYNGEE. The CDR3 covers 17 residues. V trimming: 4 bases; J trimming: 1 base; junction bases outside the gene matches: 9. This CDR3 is CASSSRPSGGSYNEQFF. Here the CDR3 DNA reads TGTGCCAGCAGCTCCCGACCGAGCGGGGGGTCCTACAATGAGCAGTTCTTC.

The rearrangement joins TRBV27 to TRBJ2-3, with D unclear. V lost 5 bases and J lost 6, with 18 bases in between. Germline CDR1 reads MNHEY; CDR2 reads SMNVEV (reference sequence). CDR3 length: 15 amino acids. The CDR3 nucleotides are TGTGCCAGCAGTCCCCGGGCCTCCCCCCTGGATACGCAGTATTTT. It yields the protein CASSPRASPLDTQYF.

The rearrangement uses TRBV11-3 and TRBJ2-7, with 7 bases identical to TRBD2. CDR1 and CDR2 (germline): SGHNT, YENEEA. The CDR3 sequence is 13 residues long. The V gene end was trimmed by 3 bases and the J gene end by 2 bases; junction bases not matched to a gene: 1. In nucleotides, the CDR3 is TGTGCCAGCAGCTTGGGGGGGACCTACGAGCAGTACTTC. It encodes CASSLGGTYEQYF. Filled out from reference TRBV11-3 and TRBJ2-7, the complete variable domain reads EAGVVQSPRYKIIEKKQPVAFWCNPISGHNTLYWYLQNLGQGPELLIRYENEEAVDDSQLPKDRFSAERLKGVDSTLKIQPAELGDSAVYLCASSLGGTYEQYFGPGTRLTVT.